Listed below are T cell receptor beta chains from one sample, sequenced in a study of cytomegalovirus exposure and HLA in healthy donors. This table comes from immunoSEQ multiplex PCR, and its TCRdb copy is limited to in-frame clones, with some not included. The sample consists of 130,000 or so clones, around 69% of them appearing once. The sequenced sample consisted of PBMCs. These receptors were collected from a middle-aged woman in good health and CMV-seropositive. Both conserved end residues are part of each CDR3. A D gene is named only where the DNA matches it firmly. Clone size is not always given. Where it is, it says once, few, many or a class for expanded clones.

d_call,v_call,j_call,clone_size,cdr3_nt,cdr3_aa
TRBD1,TRBV7-2,TRBJ1-2,-,TGTGCCTCTACCCTAGGGCCCGGGACAGGGGCCAACTATGGCTACACCTTC,CASTLGPGTGANYGYTF
-,TRBV7-6,TRBJ2-7,many,TGTGCCAGCAGCTTAGCCTCCCCCTCCTACGAGCAGTACTTC,CASSLASPSYEQYF
-,TRBV2,TRBJ2-2,-,TGTGCCAGCAGTGCTGGCAGGGGAAACACCGGGGAGCTGTTTTTT,CASSAGRGNTGELFF
TRBD2,TRBV30,TRBJ2-3,-,TGTGCCTGGAGTGGACTAGCCTACACAGATACGCAGTATTTT,CAWSGLAYTDTQYF
-,TRBV19,TRBJ1-2,-,TGTGCCAGTAGTATCCAGGCATTCTATGGCTACACCTTC,CASSIQAFYGYTF
-,TRBV2,TRBJ2-7,-,TGTGCCAGCAGTGAACTGCGGGTGCACTACGCGCAGTACTTC,CASSELRVHYAQYF
TRBD1,TRBV7-6,TRBJ2-7,few,TGTGCCAGCAGCCAAGACAGGGGCGAGCAGTACTTC,CASSQDRGEQYF
-,TRBV21-1,TRBJ1-2,-,TGTGCCAGCAGCCATAGGGGGGGGGCGATTAACTATGGCTACACCTTC,CASSHRGGAINYGYTF
TRBD1,TRBV6-6,TRBJ1-2,-,TGTGCCAGCAGAAACACAGGGGGCGCCCACTTTGTCGGCTACACCTTC,CASRNTGGAHFVGYTF
TRBD1,TRBV15,TRBJ1-1,-,TGTGCCACCAGCAGGGGGACAGTCACTGAAGCTTTCTTT,CATSRGTVTEAFF
-,TRBV18,TRBJ1-1,-,TGTGCCAGCTCACCTCAGGATATGAACACTGAAGCTTTCTTT,CASSPQDMNTEAFF
-,TRBV6-5,TRBJ2-7,once,TGTGCCAGCAGCCGTACACAACGCTACGAGCAGTACTTC,CASSRTQRYEQYF
TRBD1,TRBV6-1,TRBJ1-2,few,TGTGCCAGCGCGTGGGACAGGGATAACTATGGCTACACCTTC,CASAWDRDNYGYTF
-,TRBV14,TRBJ1-6,-,TGTGCCAGCAGCTACGGACAGCCCTTCAATTCACCCCTCCACTTT,CASSYGQPFNSPLHF
-,TRBV4-1,TRBJ1-5,-,TGCGCCAGCAGCCAAGAGGGGGGGAGCGGCCAGCCCCAGCATTTT,CASSQEGGSGQPQHF
-,TRBV28,TRBJ1-1,once,TGTGCCTCCAGGGGCTCATTGACTGAAGCTTTCTTT,CASRGSLTEAFF
-,TRBV5-1,TRBJ1-2,-,TGCGCCAGCAGACAGGAAAGCGGGACTGTCAACTATGGCTACACCTTC,CASRQESGTVNYGYTF
-,TRBV29-1,TRBJ2-1,-,TGCAGCGTTGAAGATCAAGCGGGCAGTGAGCAGTTCTTC,CSVEDQAGSEQFF
TRBD1,TRBV27,TRBJ2-7,-,TGTGCCAGCAGCCTTCCGGGACAGTCCTACGAGCAGTACTTC,CASSLPGQSYEQYF
TRBD1,TRBV7-9,TRBJ2-5,-,TGTGCCAGCAGCCCTAACCCAGGGGGCACAGAGACCCAGTACTTC,CASSPNPGGTETQYF
-,TRBV7-8,TRBJ1-3,few,TGTGCCAGCAGCCCCTTTGTTGCCGGTTCTGGAAACACCATATATTTT,CASSPFVAGSGNTIYF
TRBD1,TRBV12-5,TRBJ1-5,-,TGTGCTAGTGCCTCGACAGGGCAGCCCCAGCATTTT,CASASTGQPQHF
-,TRBV4-1,TRBJ2-3,-,TGCGCCAGCAGCCAAGAAGCCTCCGGACTCGGCACAGATACGCAGTATTTT,CASSQEASGLGTDTQYF
TRBD1,TRBV7-9,TRBJ1-2,-,TGTGCCAGCAGCTTAGCACGGACAGGAGTTAACTATGGCTACACCTTC,CASSLARTGVNYGYTF
-,TRBV7-9,TRBJ1-5,-,TGTGCCAGCTCAACCGGGAACGAGGTTCAGCCCCAGCATTTT,CASSTGNEVQPQHF
-,TRBV10-3,TRBJ1-2,few,TGTGCCATCAGTGAAGGTGACGGGAACTATGGCTACACCTTC,CAISEGDGNYGYTF
TRBD1,TRBV7-6,TRBJ2-5,once,TGTGCCAGCAGCTTAGAGACAGGGTTCCAAGAGACCCAGTACTTC,CASSLETGFQETQYF
TRBD2,TRBV7-3,TRBJ2-6,-,TGTGCCAGCAGCCCCGGACTAGCGGGGTTATCTGGGGCCAACGTCCTGACTTTC,CASSPGLAGLSGANVLTF
-,TRBV7-9,TRBJ2-4,-,TGTGCCAGCACCGGGGAAGGTATAAGCATTCAGTACTTC,CASTGEGISIQYF
TRBD1,TRBV19,TRBJ2-5,-,TGTGCCAGCCGACAGGGGGAGACCCAGTACTTC,CASRQGETQYF
-,TRBV2,TRBJ2-5,-,TGTGCCAGCAGTGCAATGGAAGGGGTTGAGACCCAGTACTTC,CASSAMEGVETQYF
-,TRBV10-1,TRBJ2-1,-,TGCGCCAGCAGTGGAGGGTACTACAATGAGCAGTTCTTC,CASSGGYYNEQFF
-,TRBV29-1,TRBJ1-2,-,TGCAGCGTTGAAGATCAGCAGGGCCACTTC,CSVEDQQGHF
TRBD1,TRBV19,TRBJ1-2,-,TGTGCCAGTTACAGGGGGTACTATGGCTACACCTTC,CASYRGYYGYTF
TRBD1,TRBV10-3,TRBJ1-2,-,TGTGCCATCAGAACAGGGGGCGGCTATGGCTACACCTTC,CAIRTGGGYGYTF
TRBD2,TRBV9,TRBJ2-1,-,TGTGCCAGCAGCGAAGCTAGCGGGGCGTCCTATGAGCAGTTCTTC,CASSEASGASYEQFF
TRBD2,TRBV6-4,TRBJ2-1,-,TGTGCCAGCAGTGACTCGAGGTTAGCGGGGACTGAGCAGTTCTTC,CASSDSRLAGTEQFF